The clone carrying this TCR beta chain was observed many times. This sample stems from a study of T cells after yellow fever vaccination. Each CDR3 protein gets one entry after TCRdb re-called the 5' RACE reads with MiXCR. The sample lists about 75,000 distinct CDR3 sequences, more than 5.5% occurring once. V lost 5 bases, J lost 1 base, and 17 bases lay in between. This CDR3 spans 16 amino acids. The receptor's source is a man aged 18 to 30 who received the YFV17D yellow fever vaccine. The chain employs TRBV12-3 or TRBV12-4 and TRBJ1-1; a possible D gene is TRBD1 (6 bases). The input for sequencing was CD8+ T cells sorted from PBMCs, taken approximately 11 days after the first yellow fever vaccination. CDR3 in amino acids: CASSAPYRARNTEAFF. CDR3 bases: TGTGCCAGCAGTGCTCCTTACAGGGCCAGGAACACTGAAGCTTTCTTT.